Listed below are T cell receptor beta chains from one sample, sequenced in a study of blood T cells in healthy people across ages. In TCRdb, the 5' RACE reads were re-called with MiXCR into one record per CDR3 protein. This sample has about 1,400,000 distinct CDR3 sequences, with roughly 45% found just once. The sequenced sample consisted of blood. These TCRs come from a woman aged 18 to 35 in good health. Each CDR3 is given with its conserved first and last residue. Fields, in order: CDR3 DNA, CDR3 protein, clone size, V gene, J gene, D gene. A D gene is named only where the DNA matches it firmly. Part of the rows lack a size; the others show once, few, many or a class for expanded clones.

CDR3nt: TGTGCCAGCACCCTTGAAAACACTGAAGCTTTCTTT
CDR3aa: CASTLENTEAFF
abundance: .
v_gene: TRBV12-3/TRBV12-4
j_gene: TRBJ1-1
d_gene: .

CDR3nt: TGCGCCAGCAGCGCTAATCCGGGCCCCCTAATGGAGACCCAGTACTTC
CDR3aa: CASSANPGPLMETQYF
abundance: .
v_gene: TRBV5-1
j_gene: TRBJ2-5
d_gene: .

CDR3nt: TGCAGCGTTCTAGAAGCGGGAGACGAGCAGTACTTC
CDR3aa: CSVLEAGDEQYF
abundance: few
v_gene: TRBV29-1
j_gene: TRBJ2-7
d_gene: TRBD2

CDR3nt: TGCGCCAGCAGCCAAGAGGGGAACAGCTGGTTAAGTTACGAGCAGTACTTC
CDR3aa: CASSQEGNSWLSYEQYF
abundance: few
v_gene: TRBV4-1
j_gene: TRBJ2-7
d_gene: .

CDR3nt: TGCGCCAGCATAGCGGGGGTGGAATTGATGGAGACCCAGTACTTC
CDR3aa: CASIAGVELMETQYF
abundance: few
v_gene: TRBV10-1
j_gene: TRBJ2-5
d_gene: TRBD2

CDR3nt: TGTGCCAGCAGCCATACCATGGGGGAGCAGTTCTTC
CDR3aa: CASSHTMGEQFF
abundance: few
v_gene: TRBV7-3
j_gene: TRBJ2-1
d_gene: .

CDR3nt: TGTGCCAGCAGCCAAGTCAACCCACTAGCGGGGGAGCAGTACTTC
CDR3aa: CASSQVNPLAGEQYF
abundance: .
v_gene: TRBV3-1
j_gene: TRBJ2-5
d_gene: TRBD2

CDR3nt: TGCAGCGTTGGCGGCAGTTATCTCGACAATGAGCAGTACTTC
CDR3aa: CSVGGSYLDNEQYF
abundance: .
v_gene: TRBV29-1
j_gene: TRBJ2-5
d_gene: .

CDR3nt: TGTGCCAGCAGTTACTCGTTTAATAGCGGGATACCAGATACGCAGTATTTT
CDR3aa: CASSYSFNSGIPDTQYF
abundance: few
v_gene: TRBV6-5
j_gene: TRBJ2-3
d_gene: TRBD2

CDR3nt: TGCGCCAGCGGGGGAGGGAATACTGAAGCTTTCTTT
CDR3aa: CASGGGNTEAFF
abundance: few
v_gene: TRBV10-2
j_gene: TRBJ1-1
d_gene: .

CDR3nt: TGTGCCAGCATTGACGCGGAAACAATCAACTCTGGGGCCAACGTCCTGACTTTC
CDR3aa: CASIDAETINSGANVLTF
abundance: .
v_gene: TRBV6-1
j_gene: TRBJ2-6
d_gene: .

CDR3nt: TGCAGCGTTGAAGTCCCGGACACGAGCTCCTACGAGCAGTACTTC
CDR3aa: CSVEVPDTSSYEQYF
abundance: .
v_gene: TRBV29-1
j_gene: TRBJ2-7
d_gene: .

CDR3nt: TGCAGTGCTAGAGGGGCTAGCGGGGGGATCACAGATACGCAGTATTTT
CDR3aa: CSARGASGGITDTQYF
abundance: .
v_gene: TRBV20-1
j_gene: TRBJ2-3
d_gene: TRBD2

CDR3nt: TGTGCCAGCAGCCAGGGGGCAACCGAGCAGTACTTC
CDR3aa: CASSQGATEQYF
abundance: .
v_gene: TRBV7-9
j_gene: TRBJ2-7
d_gene: TRBD1

CDR3nt: TGCAGTGCTAGAGGTTGGCAGAGGGATGAGCAGTTCTTC
CDR3aa: CSARGWQRDEQFF
abundance: few
v_gene: TRBV20-1
j_gene: TRBJ2-1
d_gene: .

CDR3nt: TGTGCCAGCAGCGACAGGGGCGTACCCAATGAGCAGTACTTC
CDR3aa: CASSDRGVPNEQYF
abundance: .
v_gene: TRBV9
j_gene: TRBJ2-5
d_gene: TRBD1

CDR3nt: TGTGCCAACAGGGGGGGCATGAACACTGAAGCTTTCTTT
CDR3aa: CANRGGMNTEAFF
abundance: few
v_gene: TRBV10-3
j_gene: TRBJ1-1
d_gene: TRBD1

CDR3nt: TGTGCCAGCACCCGAGCTAGCCCTCTTGGGACGACCCAGGGGAACATTCAGTACTTC
CDR3aa: CASTRASPLGTTQGNIQYF
abundance: .
v_gene: TRBV6-1
j_gene: TRBJ2-4
d_gene: .

CDR3nt: TGTGCCTGGAGTGTAGAGGACGAAACCTACGAGCAGTACTTC
CDR3aa: CAWSVEDETYEQYF
abundance: .
v_gene: TRBV30
j_gene: TRBJ2-7
d_gene: .

CDR3nt: TGTGCCAGCAGCTCCCAGGACAGGGGGCCAGGGGGCTACACCTTC
CDR3aa: CASSSQDRGPGGYTF
abundance: .
v_gene: TRBV7-8
j_gene: TRBJ1-2
d_gene: TRBD1

CDR3nt: TGTGCCAGCAGTGGAGTAGCGGGAGTCCACCCGCGGTATTTT
CDR3aa: CASSGVAGVHPRYF
abundance: .
v_gene: TRBV6-1
j_gene: TRBJ2-3
d_gene: TRBD2

CDR3nt: TGTGCCATCAAATCGTCCGACCGGGAGGCTAACTATGGCTACACCTTC
CDR3aa: CAIKSSDREANYGYTF
abundance: .
v_gene: TRBV10-3
j_gene: TRBJ1-2
d_gene: .

CDR3nt: TGTGCCAGCAGCAAATCCACAGCCGACAGTCCCTATGGCTACACCTTC
CDR3aa: CASSKSTADSPYGYTF
abundance: few
v_gene: TRBV7-2
j_gene: TRBJ1-2
d_gene: .

CDR3nt: TGTGCCAGCAGCCAAGCTTCCAGGCGCTACGAGCAGTACTTC
CDR3aa: CASSQASRRYEQYF
abundance: .
v_gene: TRBV3-1
j_gene: TRBJ2-7
d_gene: .

CDR3nt: TGTGCCAGCAGCCAAGGATCGGCTTCGTACTTC
CDR3aa: CASSQGSASYF
abundance: .
v_gene: TRBV14
j_gene: TRBJ2-5
d_gene: .

CDR3nt: TGTGCCATCAGTGGCAAACAGGGGTACTACGAGCAGTACTTC
CDR3aa: CAISGKQGYYEQYF
abundance: .
v_gene: TRBV10-3
j_gene: TRBJ2-7
d_gene: TRBD1

CDR3nt: TGTGCCAGCAGCTTTGAGGGAGGGCGCAATGAGCAGTACTTC
CDR3aa: CASSFEGGRNEQYF
abundance: .
v_gene: TRBV7-8
j_gene: TRBJ2-5
d_gene: TRBD2

CDR3nt: TGTGCCAGCAGTTCGATAGCGGGGACAAGCACAGATACGCAGTATTTT
CDR3aa: CASSSIAGTSTDTQYF
abundance: .
v_gene: TRBV27
j_gene: TRBJ2-3
d_gene: TRBD2

CDR3nt: TGTGCCAGCAGTTACTGCGCGGACAGGGGGGACTACTATGGCTACACCTTC
CDR3aa: CASSYCADRGDYYGYTF
abundance: .
v_gene: TRBV6-5
j_gene: TRBJ1-2
d_gene: TRBD1

CDR3nt: TGTGCCAGTAGTATAGGCACAGCGGCCTACAATGAGCAGTTCTTC
CDR3aa: CASSIGTAAYNEQFF
abundance: .
v_gene: TRBV19
j_gene: TRBJ2-1
d_gene: .

CDR3nt: TGTGCCAGCAGCCGAAGCCGGACAGGGCAAAACTATGGCTACACCTTC
CDR3aa: CASSRSRTGQNYGYTF
abundance: once
v_gene: TRBV7-3
j_gene: TRBJ1-2
d_gene: TRBD1

CDR3nt: TGTGCCAGCAGAGGGGCACTTGCAAATGAAAAACTGTTTTTT
CDR3aa: CASRGALANEKLFF
abundance: .
v_gene: TRBV7-2
j_gene: TRBJ1-4
d_gene: .

CDR3nt: TGTGCCACCAGGCGGGCGAGCCTTGACTATGAGCAGTTCTTC
CDR3aa: CATRRASLDYEQFF
abundance: .
v_gene: TRBV15
j_gene: TRBJ2-1
d_gene: .

CDR3nt: TGTGCCATCAGTGAAGGCAGAAACACAGATACGCAGTATTTT
CDR3aa: CAISEGRNTDTQYF
abundance: few
v_gene: TRBV10-3
j_gene: TRBJ2-3
d_gene: .

CDR3nt: TGCAGTGCTAGCTGGGCGGGACTCAATGAGCAGTTCTTC
CDR3aa: CSASWAGLNEQFF
abundance: few
v_gene: TRBV20-1
j_gene: TRBJ2-1
d_gene: .

CDR3nt: TGTGCCAGCAGTTTCGGTACAGTCCATGAGCAGTACTTC
CDR3aa: CASSFGTVHEQYF
abundance: .
v_gene: TRBV28
j_gene: TRBJ2-5
d_gene: .

CDR3nt: TGTGCCAGCAGTCGACTAGCGGGAGCCTCCTACAATGAGCAGTTCTTC
CDR3aa: CASSRLAGASYNEQFF
abundance: many
v_gene: TRBV6-1
j_gene: TRBJ2-1
d_gene: TRBD2

CDR3nt: TGTGCCAGCAGCCAAGATGTTAGCGACCTCTCCGAGCAGTACTTC
CDR3aa: CASSQDVSDLSEQYF
abundance: .
v_gene: TRBV3-1
j_gene: TRBJ2-7
d_gene: .

CDR3nt: TGTGCCAGCAGCGAGGGCCGGAGGGGGCGAGTTGGGGCAGATACGCAGTATTTT
CDR3aa: CASSEGRRGRVGADTQYF
abundance: .
v_gene: TRBV11-2
j_gene: TRBJ2-3
d_gene: .

CDR3nt: TGTGCCAGCAGTCAGACCAGGGGTCGCTATGGCTACACCTTC
CDR3aa: CASSQTRGRYGYTF
abundance: few
v_gene: TRBV12-3/TRBV12-4
j_gene: TRBJ1-2
d_gene: .

CDR3nt: TGTGCCAGCTCCCGGGACAGCCGAGGGGCCGAGCAGTACTTC
CDR3aa: CASSRDSRGAEQYF
abundance: .
v_gene: TRBV18
j_gene: TRBJ2-7
d_gene: TRBD1